The next 20 T cell receptor beta chains were all read from a single sample in a study of blood T cell repertoires in COVID-19. Assay used: immunoSEQ multiplex PCR; TCRdb lists only in-frame clones, some missing. Of about 190,000 clones listed, about 88% were seen once; the top ten hold approximately 14%. Material: peripheral blood. Receptors originate from a man aged 25-40 years with active or convalescent COVID-19.

This clone appeared once. The chain links TRBV6-6 to TRBJ1-1; TRBD1 aligns across 7 bases. CDR3 length: 13 amino acids. Germline trimming cut 8 bases from V and 10 bases from J; bases unmatched to any gene: 13. Germline lookup yields CDR1 MNHNY and CDR2 SVGAGI (reference sequence). Written as DNA, the CDR3 is TGTGCCAGCGGCTATGGAGGGGGCGAGCGAGCTTTCTTT. As protein: CASGYGGGERAFF.

The V call is TRBV14, the J call TRBJ2-1; 9 bases are a match to TRBD1. The CDR3 is 14 residues long. Per the germline V gene, CDR1 is SGHDN and CDR2 is FVKESK. The V segment lost 0 bases and the J segment 16 bases; nucleotides outside the gene matches: 10. The CDR3 spells CASSQDWPGTGYFF. DNA of the CDR3: TGTGCCAGCAGCCAAGATTGGCCCGGGACAGGGTATTTCTTC.

The rearrangement links TRBV6-4 to TRBJ2-3; D is possibly TRBD2 (5 bases). Between the trimmed V and J ends, which lost 0 bases and 1 base, there was a span of 14 bases. The germline V gene encodes CDR1 MRHNA and CDR2 SNTAGT. The CDR3 length is 17 residues. CDR3 bases: TGTGCCAGCAGTGACTCAGTCGGGGAGCGAGGCACAGATACGCAGTATTTT. The encoded protein is CASSDSVGERGTDTQYF.

The chain is built from TRBV10-3 and TRBJ2-5, with 9 bases aligning to TRBD2. J gave up 3 bases and V 6 bases, and 11 bases lay outside the gene matches. The CDR3 extends over 16 amino acids. Per germline, CDR1 ENHRY and CDR2 SYGVKD. The CDR3 reads CAISSPMRGGEETQYF. CDR3 nucleotide sequence: TGTGCCATCAGCAGCCCCATGCGGGGGGGCGAAGAGACCCAGTACTTC.

Comments on this clone: This same CDR3 is encoded by further DNA sequences in the sample. The J gene is TRBJ1-1, the V gene TRBV7-9; 9 nucleotides align to TRBD1. The ends lost 4 bases at V and 0 bases at J; junction bases unmatched: 3. CDR1 is SEHNR, CDR2 FQNEAQ, per germline (reference sequence). This CDR3 contains 15 residues. The CDR3 protein is CASSSTGGLNTEAFF. The CDR3 DNA follows: TGTGCCAGCAGCTCGACAGGGGGGCTGAACACTGAAGCTTTCTTT.

The count of this clone is one. The chain employs TRBV29-1 and TRBJ2-5; no clear D. Trimming shortened V by 2 bases and J by 5 bases, and 9 bases separated the two germline ends. This CDR3 is 12 amino acids long. The V gene's germline CDR1 is SQVTM and CDR2 ANQGSEA. Written as DNA, the CDR3 is TGCAGCGTTGAACACACAGAGGAGACCCAGTACTTC. It specifies CSVEHTEETQYF.

This rearrangement joins TRBV14 to TRBJ2-7; no clear D gene. The V and J ends lost 4 bases and 6 bases respectively, with 16 bases between them. In germline, CDR1 is SGHDN, CDR2 FVKESK. The CDR3 consists of 14 residues. CDR3 residues: CASSLSPYFSEQYV. The DNA for the CDR3 is TGTGCCAGCAGCCTAAGTCCCTACTTCTCCGAGCAGTACGTC.

The rearrangement links TRBV5-1 to TRBJ1-3; no clear D. Trimming removed 1 base from V and 2 bases from J, with 10 bases in between. CDR1 SGHRS and CDR2 YFSETQ come from the germline V gene. The CDR3 is 15 amino acids. CDR3: CASSLQSDAGNTIYF. The CDR3 nucleotides read TGCGCCAGCAGCTTGCAGTCTGATGCTGGAAACACCATATATTTT.

The gene calls are TRBV5-5 and TRBJ1-2; D perhaps matches TRBD1 (5 bases). This CDR3 has 14 residues. V lost 2 bases to trimming and J lost 6 bases, with 14 bases between them. Per the germline V gene, CDR1 is SGHKS and CDR2 is YYEKEE (reference sequence). This CDR3 reads CASSFEGRGDGYTF. The CDR3 nucleotides are TGTGCCAGCAGCTTTGAAGGGAGGGGCGATGGCTACACCTTC.

The gene calls are TRBV9 and TRBJ1-1; the match to TRBD1 covers 8 bases. CDR1 and CDR2 (germline): SGDLS, YYNGEE. This CDR3 is 15 amino acids long. The V gene end was trimmed by 3 bases and the J gene end by 1 base; junction bases not matched to a gene: 5. This CDR3 is CASSGRTGTNTEAFF. CDR3 nucleotides: TGTGCCAGCAGCGGCCGGACAGGGACGAACACTGAAGCTTTCTTT.

In nucleotides, the CDR3 is TGTGCCAGCAGCCAACGGAGTCAGAGTGAAGCTTTCTTT. Translation: CASSQRSQSEAFF. This chain uses TRBV3-1 (or the pseudogene TRBV3-2) with TRBJ1-1; D is ambiguous. The V end lost 2 bases, the J end lost 7 bases, and 11 bases lay between the germline ends. Germline assignment: CDR1 LGHDT and CDR2 YNNKEL (reference sequence). This CDR3 region has 13 residues.

The chain joins TRBV6-1 to TRBJ1-3; 7 nucleotides align to TRBD1. Losses at the gene ends were 2 bases for V and 0 bases for J; bases not matched to a gene: 10. This CDR3 has 18 amino acids. Per germline, CDR1 MNHNS and CDR2 SASEGT. CDR3 nucleotide sequence: TGTGCCAGCAGTGAAAGTTCACCGACAGGGAGCTCTGGAAACACCATATATTTT. Translating gives CASSESSPTGSSGNTIYF.

The V and J genes are TRBV10-2 and TRBJ1-5; D not certain. Germline V gives CDR1 WSHSY, CDR2 SAAADI. V was pared by 4 bases and J by 3 bases, with 19 bases between. The CDR3 length is 17 residues. CDR3: CASSASPSRVNNQPQHF. CDR3 sequence (DNA): TGCGCCAGCAGTGCTTCTCCTTCCCGAGTAAACAATCAGCCCCAGCATTTT.

The chain has TRBV27 and TRBJ2-5; TRBD1 matches 10 bases. The V segment lost 7 bases and the J segment 2 bases; nucleotides outside the gene matches: 4. This CDR3 contains 14 residues. Germline V gene data show CDR1 as MNHEY and CDR2 as SMNVEV (reference sequence). In DNA, the CDR3 is TGTGCCAGCAAAGGACAGGGGGTTCAAGAGACCCAGTACTTC. Residues: CASKGQGVQETQYF.

V gene TRBV9 combines with J gene TRBJ1-1, with 7 bases lining up with TRBD1. This CDR3 is built from 14 residues. Germline CDR1 reads SGDLS; CDR2 reads YYNGEE. J was trimmed by 5 bases and V by 0 bases; bases with no gene match: 4. This CDR3 reads CASSVGKGATEAFF. CDR3 nucleotide sequence: TGTGCCAGCAGCGTAGGGAAGGGGGCAACTGAAGCTTTCTTT.

The gene calls are TRBV4-1 and TRBJ2-2; the D gene is possibly TRBD1 (6 bases). Germline V gene data show CDR1 as MGHRA and CDR2 as YSYEKL. The V end was cut by 1 base, the J end by 2 bases, with 14 bases between. This CDR3 comprises 17 residues. The CDR3 is CASSQATGLPNTGELFF. The DNA of the CDR3 is TGCGCCAGCAGCCAAGCTACAGGGCTCCCCAACACCGGGGAGCTGTTTTTT.

The V gene is TRBV7-6, the J gene TRBJ2-5; TRBD1 agrees at 8 bases. V dropped 1 base and J dropped 2; count of bases not matched to a gene: 9. The CDR3 extends over 17 amino acids. Per germline, CDR1 SGHVS and CDR2 FNYEAQ. CDR3 DNA: TGTGCCAGCAGCTTAGAGAGGACAGGGCTCCAACAAGAGACCCAGTACTTC. Its translation is CASSLERTGLQQETQYF.

The chain carries TRBV7-9 and TRBJ2-5, with 7 bases lining up with TRBD2. J gave up 5 bases and V 6 bases, and 6 bases lay outside the gene matches. Germline assignment: CDR1 SEHNR and CDR2 FQNEAQ (reference sequence). This CDR3 region has 13 residues. CDR3 nucleotide sequence: TGTGCCAGCAGTTGGGGGGGAGAGGAGACCCAGTACTTC. Protein sequence: CASSWGGEETQYF.

This chain joins TRBV4-1 and TRBJ2-3, with 11 bases aligning to TRBD2. This CDR3 contains 20 residues. CDR1 is MGHRA, CDR2 YSYEKL, per germline. Losses at the gene ends were 4 bases for V and 3 bases for J; bases not matched to a gene: 18. CDR3 nucleotide sequence: TGCGCCAGCAGCCTATCTGCTAGCGGGGGGTTTACGGGTAAGACAGATACGCAGTATTTT. Translated: CASSLSASGGFTGKTDTQYF.

The rearrangement links TRBV24-1 to TRBJ2-1, with 10 positions matching TRBD1. With 4 bases clipped from V and 4 bases from J, the junction kept 6 bases outside the gene matches. CDR3 length equals 16 residues. The germline V gene has CDR1 KGHDR and CDR2 SFDVKD. The CDR3 loop is CATSDPGTGAYNEQFF. CDR3 coding DNA: TGTGCCACCAGTGACCCCGGGACAGGGGCGTACAATGAGCAGTTCTTC.